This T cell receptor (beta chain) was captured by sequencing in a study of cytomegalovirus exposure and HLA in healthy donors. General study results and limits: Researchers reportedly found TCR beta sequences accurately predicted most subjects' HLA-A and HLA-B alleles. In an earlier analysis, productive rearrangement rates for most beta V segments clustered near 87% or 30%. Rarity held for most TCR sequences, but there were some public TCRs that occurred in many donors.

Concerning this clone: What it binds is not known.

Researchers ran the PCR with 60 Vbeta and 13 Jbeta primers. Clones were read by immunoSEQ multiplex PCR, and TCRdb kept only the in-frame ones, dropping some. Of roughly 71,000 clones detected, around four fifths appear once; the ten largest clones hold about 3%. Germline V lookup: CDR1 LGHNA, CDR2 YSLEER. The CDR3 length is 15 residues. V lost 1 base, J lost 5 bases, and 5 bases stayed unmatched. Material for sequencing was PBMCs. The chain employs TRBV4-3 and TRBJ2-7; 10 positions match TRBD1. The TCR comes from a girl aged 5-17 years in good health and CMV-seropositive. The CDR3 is CASSQAYGTGDEQYF. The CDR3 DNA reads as TGCGCCAGCAGCCAAGCTTACGGGACAGGGGACGAGCAGTACTTC.